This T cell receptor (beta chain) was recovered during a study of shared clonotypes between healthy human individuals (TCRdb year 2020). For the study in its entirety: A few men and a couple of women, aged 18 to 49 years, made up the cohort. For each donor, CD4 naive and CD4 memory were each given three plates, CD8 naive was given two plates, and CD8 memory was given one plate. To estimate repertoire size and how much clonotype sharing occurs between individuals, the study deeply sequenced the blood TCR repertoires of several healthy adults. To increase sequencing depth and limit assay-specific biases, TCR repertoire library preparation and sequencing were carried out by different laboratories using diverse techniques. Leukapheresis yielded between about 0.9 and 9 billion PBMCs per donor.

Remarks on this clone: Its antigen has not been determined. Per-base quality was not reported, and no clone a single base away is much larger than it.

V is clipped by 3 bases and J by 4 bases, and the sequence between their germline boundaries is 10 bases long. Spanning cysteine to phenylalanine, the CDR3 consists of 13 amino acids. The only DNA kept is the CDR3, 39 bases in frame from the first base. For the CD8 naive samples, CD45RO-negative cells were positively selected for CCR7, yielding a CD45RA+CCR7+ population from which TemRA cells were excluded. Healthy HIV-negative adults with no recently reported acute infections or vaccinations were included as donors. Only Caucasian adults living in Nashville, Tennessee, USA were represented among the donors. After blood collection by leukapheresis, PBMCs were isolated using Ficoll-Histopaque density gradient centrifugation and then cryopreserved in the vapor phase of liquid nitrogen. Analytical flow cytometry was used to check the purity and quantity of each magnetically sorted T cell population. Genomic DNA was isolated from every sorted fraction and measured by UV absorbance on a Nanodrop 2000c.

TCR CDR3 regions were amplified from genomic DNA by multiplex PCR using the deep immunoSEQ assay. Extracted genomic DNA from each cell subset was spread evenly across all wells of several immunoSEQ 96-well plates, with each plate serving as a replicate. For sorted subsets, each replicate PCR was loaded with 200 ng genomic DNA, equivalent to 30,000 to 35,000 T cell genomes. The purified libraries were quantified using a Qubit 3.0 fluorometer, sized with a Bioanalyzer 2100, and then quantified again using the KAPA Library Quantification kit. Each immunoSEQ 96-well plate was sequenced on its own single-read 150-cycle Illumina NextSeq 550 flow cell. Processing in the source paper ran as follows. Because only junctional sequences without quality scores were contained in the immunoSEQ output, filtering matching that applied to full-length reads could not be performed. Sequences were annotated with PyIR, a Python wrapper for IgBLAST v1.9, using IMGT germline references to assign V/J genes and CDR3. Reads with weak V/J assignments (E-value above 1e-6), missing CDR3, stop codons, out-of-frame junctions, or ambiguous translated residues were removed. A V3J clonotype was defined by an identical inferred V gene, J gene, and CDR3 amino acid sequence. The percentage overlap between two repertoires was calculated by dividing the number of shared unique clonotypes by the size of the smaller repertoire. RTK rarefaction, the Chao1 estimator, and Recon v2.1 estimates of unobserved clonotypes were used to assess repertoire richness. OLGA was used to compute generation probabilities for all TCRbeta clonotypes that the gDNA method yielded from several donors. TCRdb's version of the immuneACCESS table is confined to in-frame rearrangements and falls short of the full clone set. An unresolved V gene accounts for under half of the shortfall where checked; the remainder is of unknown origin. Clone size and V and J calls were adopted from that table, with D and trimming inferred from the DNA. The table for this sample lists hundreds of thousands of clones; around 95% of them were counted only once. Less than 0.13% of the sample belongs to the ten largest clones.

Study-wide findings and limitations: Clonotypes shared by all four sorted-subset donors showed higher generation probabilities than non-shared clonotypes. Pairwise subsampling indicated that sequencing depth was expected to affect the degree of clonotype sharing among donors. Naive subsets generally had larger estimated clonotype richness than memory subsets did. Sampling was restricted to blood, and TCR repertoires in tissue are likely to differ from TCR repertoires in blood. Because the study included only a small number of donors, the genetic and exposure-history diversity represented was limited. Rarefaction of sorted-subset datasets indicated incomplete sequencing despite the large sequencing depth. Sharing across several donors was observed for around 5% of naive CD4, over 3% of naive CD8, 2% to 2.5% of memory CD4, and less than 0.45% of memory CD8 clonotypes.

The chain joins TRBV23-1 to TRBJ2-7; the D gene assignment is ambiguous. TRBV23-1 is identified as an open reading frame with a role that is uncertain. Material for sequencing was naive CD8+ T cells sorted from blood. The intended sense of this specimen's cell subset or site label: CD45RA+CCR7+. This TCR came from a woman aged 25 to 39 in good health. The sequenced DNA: TGCGCCAGCAGTCACCCCGAATTTTACGAGCAGTACTTC. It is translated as CASSHPEFYEQYF.